Given below is one TCR beta chain in context. The data were produced by immunoSEQ multiplex PCR, yet TCRdb's version contains in-frame clones alone and is incomplete. The profile covers roughly 81,000 clones, with around 80% appearing a single time and roughly 10% taken by the ten largest. The CDR3 covers 13 residues. Germline V lookup: CDR1 LNHDA, CDR2 SQIVND (reference sequence). Trimming stripped 5 bases from V and 7 bases from J, with 12 bases between. This sample stems from a study of blood T cell repertoires in COVID-19. Sequencing was done on a sample of peripheral blood. This receptor was taken from a man aged 55 to 70 with acute or convalescent COVID-19. The chain uses TRBV19 and TRBJ2-4; TRBD1 might be the D (7 bases). CDR3 sequence reads: CASSWSGGNIQYF. In nucleotides, the CDR3 is TGTGCCAGTAGTTGGTCAGGGGGGAACATTCAGTACTTC.